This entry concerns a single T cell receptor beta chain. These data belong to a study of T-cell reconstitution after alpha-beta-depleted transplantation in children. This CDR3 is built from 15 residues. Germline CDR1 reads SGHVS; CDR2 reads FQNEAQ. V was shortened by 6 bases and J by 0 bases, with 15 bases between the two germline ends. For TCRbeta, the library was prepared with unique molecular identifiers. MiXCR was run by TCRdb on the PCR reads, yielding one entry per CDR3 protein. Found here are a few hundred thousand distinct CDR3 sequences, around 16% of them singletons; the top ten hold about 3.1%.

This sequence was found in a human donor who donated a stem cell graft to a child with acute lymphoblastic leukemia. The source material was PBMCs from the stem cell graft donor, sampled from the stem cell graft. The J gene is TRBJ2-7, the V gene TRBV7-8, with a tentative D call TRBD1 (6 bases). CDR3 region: CASSEMTGRSYEQYF. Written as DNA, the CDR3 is TGTGCCAGCAGTGAGATGACAGGTCGCTCCTACGAGCAGTACTTC.